This TCR beta chain was identified during a study of shared T cell receptors in the human thymus. Profiling relied on immunoSEQ multiplex PCR, and the TCRdb table lists in-frame clones only, not all of them. The table lists hundreds of thousands of clones, approximately 80% of them singletons. The germline V gene encodes CDR1 MGHRA and CDR2 YSYEKL. The CDR3 is 15 amino acids. V was pared by 0 bases and J by 5 bases, with 11 bases between. These sequences were also reported in another study, on human thymus T cells.

V and J are TRBV4-1 and TRBJ1-5, with D unclear. The sequence came from a boy under two years old with a congenital heart defect. Sequenced input: thymocytes. CDR3: CASSQESKADQPQHF. In DNA, the CDR3 is TGCGCCAGCAGCCAAGAGAGCAAGGCGGATCAGCCCCAGCATTTT.